The clone carrying this T cell receptor (beta chain) was observed a handful of times. As yet, its antigen is unknown. This entry belongs to a study of cytomegalovirus exposure and HLA in healthy donors. Study-wide results and limits: An Asian-associated ancestry cluster reportedly showed fewer N-insertions than the roughly 670-donor mean in a later analysis. Despite most TCR sequences being rare, some public TCRs occurred in many donors.

The CDR3 is 17 residues long. Germline V CDR1 and CDR2: SGHDT, YYEEEE. V was clipped by 3 bases and J by 8 bases, with 23 bases between them. Amplification used 60 Vbeta primers and 13 Jbeta primers. Data came from immunoSEQ multiplex PCR; TCRdb stores just in-frame clones and leaves some out. Seen here are some 130,000 clones, about 73% observed once, and the top ten hold nearly 6%. V and J are TRBV5-6 and TRBJ1-4; the D is unclear. What was sequenced was PBMCs. The receptor was derived from a woman aged 50 to 60 in good health and CMV-seropositive. CDR3 residues: CASSSFSLRRKFEKLFF. The CDR3 DNA follows: TGTGCCAGCAGCTCTTTTTCCTTGAGGCGGAAGTTCGAAAAACTGTTTTTT.